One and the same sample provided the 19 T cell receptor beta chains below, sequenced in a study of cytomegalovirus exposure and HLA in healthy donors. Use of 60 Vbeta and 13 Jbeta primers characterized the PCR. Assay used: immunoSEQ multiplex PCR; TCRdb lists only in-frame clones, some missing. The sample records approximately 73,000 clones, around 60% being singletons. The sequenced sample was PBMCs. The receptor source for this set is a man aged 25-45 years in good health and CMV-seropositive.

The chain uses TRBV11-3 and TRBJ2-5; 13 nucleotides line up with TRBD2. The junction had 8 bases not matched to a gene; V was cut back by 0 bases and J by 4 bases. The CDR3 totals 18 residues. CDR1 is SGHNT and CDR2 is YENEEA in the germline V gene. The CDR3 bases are TGTGCCAGCAGCTTAGACGCGGTGGGACTAGCGGGAACAGAGACCCAGTACTTC. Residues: CASSLDAVGLAGTETQYF.

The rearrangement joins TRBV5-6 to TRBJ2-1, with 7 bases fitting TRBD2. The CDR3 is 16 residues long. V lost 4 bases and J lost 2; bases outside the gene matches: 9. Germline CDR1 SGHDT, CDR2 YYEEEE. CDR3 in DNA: TGTGCCAGCAGCCTGGGTACTAGCGATCCCTACAATGAGCAGTTCTTC. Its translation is CASSLGTSDPYNEQFF.

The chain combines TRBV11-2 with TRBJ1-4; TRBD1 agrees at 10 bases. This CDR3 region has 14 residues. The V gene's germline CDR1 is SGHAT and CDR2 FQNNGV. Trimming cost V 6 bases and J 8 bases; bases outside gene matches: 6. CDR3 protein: CASRPPGQGEKLFF. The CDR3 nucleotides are TGTGCCAGCAGACCACCGGGACAGGGGGAAAAACTGTTTTTT.

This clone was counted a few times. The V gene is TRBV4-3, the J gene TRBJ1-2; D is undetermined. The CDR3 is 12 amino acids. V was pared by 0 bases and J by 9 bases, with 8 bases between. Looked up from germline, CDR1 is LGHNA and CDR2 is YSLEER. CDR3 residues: CASSQENSRYTF. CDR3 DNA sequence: TGCGCCAGCAGCCAAGAAAACAGCCGCTACACCTTC.

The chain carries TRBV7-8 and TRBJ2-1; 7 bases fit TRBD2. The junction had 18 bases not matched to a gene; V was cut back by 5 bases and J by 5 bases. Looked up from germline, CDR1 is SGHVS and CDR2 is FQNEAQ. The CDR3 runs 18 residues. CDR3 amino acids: CASSPRLGGRRVDNEQFF. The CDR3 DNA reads TGTGCCAGCAGCCCTAGGTTGGGCGGGAGAAGAGTTGACAATGAGCAGTTCTTC.

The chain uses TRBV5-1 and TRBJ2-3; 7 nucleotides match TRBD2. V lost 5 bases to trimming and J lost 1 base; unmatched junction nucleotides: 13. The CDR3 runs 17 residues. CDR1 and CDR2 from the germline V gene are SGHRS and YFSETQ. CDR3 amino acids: CASRIRGRDLRTDTQYF. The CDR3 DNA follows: TGCGCCAGCAGGATACGTGGGAGGGATTTACGCACAGATACGCAGTATTTT.

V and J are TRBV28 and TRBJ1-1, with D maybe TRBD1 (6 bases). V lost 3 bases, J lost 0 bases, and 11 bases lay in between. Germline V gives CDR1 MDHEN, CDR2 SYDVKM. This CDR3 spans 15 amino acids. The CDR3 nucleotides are TGTGCCAGCAGTTTTCCCGGGACATTGAACACTGAAGCTTTCTTT. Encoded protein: CASSFPGTLNTEAFF.

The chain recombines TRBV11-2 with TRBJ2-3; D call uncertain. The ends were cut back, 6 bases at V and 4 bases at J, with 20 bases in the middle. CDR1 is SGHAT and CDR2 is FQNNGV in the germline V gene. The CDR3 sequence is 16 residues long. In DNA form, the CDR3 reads TGTGCCAGCAGTCCCCCGGCCGGTCGGGTCGCAGATACGCAGTATTTT. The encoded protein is CASSPPAGRVADTQYF.

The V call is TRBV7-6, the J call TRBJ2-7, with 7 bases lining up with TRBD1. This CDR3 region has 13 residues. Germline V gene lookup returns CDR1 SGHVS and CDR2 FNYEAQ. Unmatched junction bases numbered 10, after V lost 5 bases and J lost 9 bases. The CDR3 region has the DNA TGTGCCAGCAGCCCTCTCAACCGGGACAGGCAGTACTTC. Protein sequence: CASSPLNRDRQYF.

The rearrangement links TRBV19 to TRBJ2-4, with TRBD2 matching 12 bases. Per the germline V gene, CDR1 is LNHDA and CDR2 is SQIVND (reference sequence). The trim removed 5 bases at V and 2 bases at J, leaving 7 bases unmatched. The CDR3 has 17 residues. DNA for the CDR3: TGTGCCAGTAGTGAAAGACTAGCGGGAGCAACCAAAAACATTCAGTACTTC. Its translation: CASSERLAGATKNIQYF. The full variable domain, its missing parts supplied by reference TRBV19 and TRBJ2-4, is DGGITQSPKYLFRKEGQNVTLSCEQNLNHDAMYWYRQDPGQGLRLIYYSQIVNDFQKGDIAEGYSVSREKKESFPLTVTSAQKNPTAFYLCASSERLAGATKNIQYFGAGTRLSVL.

DNA of the CDR3: TGTGCCAGCACCGCCGCGGGGCTAGCGGTTTCCTACAATGAGCAGTTCTTC. This codes for CASTAAGLAVSYNEQFF. The chain joins TRBV28 to TRBJ2-1, with 7 bases fitting TRBD2. The germline V gene encodes CDR1 MDHEN and CDR2 SYDVKM. The CDR3 spans 17 residues. Germline trimming cut 7 bases from V and 1 base from J; bases unmatched to any gene: 13.

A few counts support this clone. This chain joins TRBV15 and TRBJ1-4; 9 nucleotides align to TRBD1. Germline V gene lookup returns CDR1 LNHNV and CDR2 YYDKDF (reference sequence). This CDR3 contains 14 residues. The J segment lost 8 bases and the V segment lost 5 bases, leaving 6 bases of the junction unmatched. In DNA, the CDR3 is TGTGCCACCAGCGTAAACAGGGGGCACGAAAAACTGTTTTTT. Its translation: CATSVNRGHEKLFF.

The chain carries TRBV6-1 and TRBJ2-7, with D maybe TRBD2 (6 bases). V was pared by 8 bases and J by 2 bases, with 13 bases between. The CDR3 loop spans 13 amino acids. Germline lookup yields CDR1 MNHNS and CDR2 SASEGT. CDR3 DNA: TGTGCCAGCGGGAGGCAGGCCCCCTACGAGCAGTACTTC. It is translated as CASGRQAPYEQYF.

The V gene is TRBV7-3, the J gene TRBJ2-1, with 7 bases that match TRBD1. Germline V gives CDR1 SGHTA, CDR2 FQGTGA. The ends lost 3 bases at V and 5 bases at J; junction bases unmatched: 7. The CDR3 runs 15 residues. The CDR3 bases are TGTGCCAGCAGCTTCGACAGGGCCGAACACAATGAGCAGTTCTTC. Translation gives CASSFDRAEHNEQFF.

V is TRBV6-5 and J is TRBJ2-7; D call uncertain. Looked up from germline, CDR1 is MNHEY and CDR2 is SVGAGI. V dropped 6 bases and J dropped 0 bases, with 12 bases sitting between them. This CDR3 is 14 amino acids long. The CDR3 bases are TGTGCCAGCAGGCCCTTGACGGGCTCCTACGAGCAGTACTTC. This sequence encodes CASRPLTGSYEQYF.

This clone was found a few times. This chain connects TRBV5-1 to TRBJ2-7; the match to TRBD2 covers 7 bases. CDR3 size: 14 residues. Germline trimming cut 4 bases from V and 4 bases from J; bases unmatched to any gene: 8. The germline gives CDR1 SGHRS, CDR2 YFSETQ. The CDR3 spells CASSDSGAGYEQYF. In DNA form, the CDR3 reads TGCGCCAGCAGCGACAGCGGGGCTGGATACGAGCAGTACTTC.

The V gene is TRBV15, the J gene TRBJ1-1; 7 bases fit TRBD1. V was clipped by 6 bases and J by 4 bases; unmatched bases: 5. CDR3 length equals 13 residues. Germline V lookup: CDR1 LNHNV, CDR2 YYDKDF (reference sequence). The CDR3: CATRTGDLTEAFF. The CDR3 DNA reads TGTGCCACCAGAACAGGGGATCTCACTGAAGCTTTCTTT.

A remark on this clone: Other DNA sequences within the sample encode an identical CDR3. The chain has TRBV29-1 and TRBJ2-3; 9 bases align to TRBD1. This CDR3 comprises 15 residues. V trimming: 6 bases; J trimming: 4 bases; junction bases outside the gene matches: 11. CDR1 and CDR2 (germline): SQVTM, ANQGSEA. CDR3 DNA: TGCAGCGTGAATCCGGGACAGGGTGATGCAGATACGCAGTATTTT. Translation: CSVNPGQGDADTQYF.

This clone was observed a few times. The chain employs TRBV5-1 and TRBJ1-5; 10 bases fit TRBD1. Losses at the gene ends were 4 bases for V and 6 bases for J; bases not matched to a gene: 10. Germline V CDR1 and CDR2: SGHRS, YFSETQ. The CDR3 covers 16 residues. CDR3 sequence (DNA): TGCGCCAGCAGCCCCTCCGGGGACAGGGGCACTCAGCCCCAGCATTTT. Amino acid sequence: CASSPSGDRGTQPQHF.